The clone carrying this TCR beta chain was counted a few times. With V trimmed by 1 base and J by 6 bases, 6 bases remained unmatched. The CDR3 spans 15 residues. Per germline, CDR1 SGHVS and CDR2 FNYEAQ. TCRdb recomputed calls from the RT-PCR reads with MiXCR, one row per CDR3 protein. The table lists about 700,000 distinct CDR3 sequences, 13% to 15% of them singletons. Source material: memory CD4+ T cells from blood. This chain connects TRBV7-6 to TRBJ2-1; 7 nucleotides line up with TRBD2. The receptor was derived from a female donor in good health, serving as a healthy control. The CDR3 nucleotides read TGTGCCAGCAGCTTAGGGCAGGGAGGGATCAATGAGCAGTTCTTC. This encodes CASSLGQGGINEQFF.